This T cell receptor (beta chain) was documented in a study of CD8 T cells in ankylosing spondylitis. Each CDR3 protein gets one entry after TCRdb re-called the 5' RACE reads with MiXCR. In the table there are about 280,000 distinct CDR3 sequences, roughly 20% of which are singletons. With respect to this clonotype: Antigen: not known.

Study-wide points: The disease-linked clones had a CD8+ phenotype and low blood frequencies. Certain motif variants had earlier been reported in reactive arthritis synovial fluid and blood. Among TCR beta sequences, a motif of under ten highly homologous variants appeared characteristic of ankylosing spondylitis blood.

CDR1 is ENHRY and CDR2 is SYGVKD in the germline V gene. CDR3 length: 13 residues. With 8 bases clipped from V and 1 base from J, the junction kept 4 bases outside the gene matches. Sequencing used blood, either unsorted or a sorted T cell fraction (not recorded which). This receptor was identified in a male donor with ankylosing spondylitis or in good health (not recorded which). The chain has TRBV10-3 and TRBJ1-1; TRBD1 agrees at 7 bases. The CDR3 DNA follows: TGTGCCATCGGGGACAGCCCGAACACTGAAGCTTTCTTT. Protein: CAIGDSPNTEAFF.